The 8 T cell receptor beta chains reported below all come from one sample, sequenced in a study of T cell responses to AZD1222 COVID-19 vaccine. Data came from immunoSEQ multiplex PCR; TCRdb stores just in-frame clones and leaves some out. The sample comprises fewer than 50,000 clones, about 82% of which are singletons, and roughly 22% rests with the top ten. The source was peripheral blood, collected 28 days after the second dose of the MenACWY control vaccine. The source of these receptors is an adult who received the MenACWY meningococcal vaccine as a control.

This clone was seen more than once but under ten times. V gene TRBV12-5 combines with J gene TRBJ2-7; D not certain. The CDR3 loop spans 14 amino acids. Germline assignment: CDR1 LGHNT and CDR2 FRNRAP. With 2 bases removed from V and 6 bases from J, the gap between germline ends came to 14 bases. In DNA, the CDR3 is TGTGCTAGTGGTTTGCGGCAGGCTGGGCTCGAGCAGTACTTC. It codes for CASGLRQAGLEQYF.

The chain recombines TRBV19 with TRBJ1-5, with D perhaps matching TRBD1 (5 bases). The length of the CDR3 is 15 residues. V was clipped by 6 bases and J by 5 bases, with 17 bases between them. CDR1 LNHDA and CDR2 SQIVND come from the germline V gene (reference sequence). CDR3 nucleotide sequence: TGTGCCAGTAGGACCCGGGGCGGGGATTATCAGCCCCAGCATTTT. It encodes CASRTRGGDYQPQHF.

This sequence joins TRBV30 and TRBJ2-3; TRBD2 matches at 9 bases. The germline V gene has CDR1 GTSNPN and CDR2 SVGIG (reference sequence). J was trimmed by 5 bases and V by 1 base; bases with no gene match: 4. The CDR3 length is 14 residues. This chain's CDR3 is CAWSGPSGIDTQYF. DNA for the CDR3: TGTGCCTGGAGTGGTCCTAGCGGGATAGATACGCAGTATTTT.

The J gene is TRBJ1-1, the V gene TRBV10-1; 7 bases line up with TRBD1. The trim removed 6 bases at V and 7 bases at J, leaving 5 bases unmatched. The germline CDR1 and CDR2 sequences are WNHNN and SYGVQD (reference sequence). The CDR3 contains 12 residues. The CDR3 reads CASRGQVGEAFF. The CDR3 DNA is TGCGCCAGCAGAGGACAGGTCGGTGAAGCTTTCTTT.

V and J are TRBV30 and TRBJ2-2; D not resolved. The length of the CDR3 is 14 residues. Per the germline V gene, CDR1 is GTSNPN and CDR2 is SVGIG (reference sequence). V was cut by 4 bases and J by 3 bases, with 12 bases left in between. The CDR3: CAWNRGADTGELFF. In DNA, the CDR3 is TGTGCCTGGAATAGAGGCGCGGACACCGGGGAGCTGTTTTTT.

This clone was picked up a small number of times. The chain carries TRBV9 and TRBJ2-1; 14 bases are a match to TRBD2. Looked up from germline, CDR1 is SGDLS and CDR2 is YYNGEE. Trimming cost V 4 bases and J 6 bases; bases outside gene matches: 3. This CDR3 spans 15 amino acids. The CDR3 DNA reads TGTGCCAGCAGCCTTGGACTAGCGGGAGGCAATGAGCAGTTCTTC. Translation gives CASSLGLAGGNEQFF.

The rearrangement uses TRBV7-9 and TRBJ2-3, with D perhaps TRBD2 (6 bases). This CDR3 has 17 residues. Germline CDR1 is SEHNR and CDR2 is FQNEAQ (reference sequence). Trimming removed 2 bases from V and 2 bases from J, with 17 bases in between. This chain's CDR3 is CASSLLGSRTTTDTQYF. The CDR3 DNA reads TGTGCCAGCAGCTTACTTGGGTCTAGGACTACCACAGATACGCAGTATTTT.

This clone is labeled as medium-sized. The chain links TRBV9 to TRBJ2-1; D perhaps matches TRBD2 (6 bases). The germline gives CDR1 SGDLS, CDR2 YYNGEE. V was shortened by 2 bases and J by 2 bases, with 11 bases between the two germline ends. The CDR3 extends over 15 amino acids. Here the CDR3 DNA reads TGTGCCAGCAGCGTCCGGGACTCGACCTACAATGAGCAGTTCTTC. As protein: CASSVRDSTYNEQFF.